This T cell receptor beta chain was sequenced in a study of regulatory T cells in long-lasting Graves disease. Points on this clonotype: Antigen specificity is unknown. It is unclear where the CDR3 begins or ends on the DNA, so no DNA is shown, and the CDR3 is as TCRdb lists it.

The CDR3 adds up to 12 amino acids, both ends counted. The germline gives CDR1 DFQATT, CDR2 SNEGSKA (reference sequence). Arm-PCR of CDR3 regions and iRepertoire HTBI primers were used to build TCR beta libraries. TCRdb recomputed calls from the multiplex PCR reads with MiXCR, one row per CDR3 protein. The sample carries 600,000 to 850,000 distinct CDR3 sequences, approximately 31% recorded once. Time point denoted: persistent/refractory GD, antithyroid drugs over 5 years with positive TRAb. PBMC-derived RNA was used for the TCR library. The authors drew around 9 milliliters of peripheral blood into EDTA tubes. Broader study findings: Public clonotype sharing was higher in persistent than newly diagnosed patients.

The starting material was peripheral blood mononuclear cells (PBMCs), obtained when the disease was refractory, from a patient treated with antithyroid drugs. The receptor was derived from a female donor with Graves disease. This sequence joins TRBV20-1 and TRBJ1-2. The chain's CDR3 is CSARVFGPGAAF.